The 32 T cell receptor beta chains below come from one sample, sequenced in a study of response to subunit inactivated influenza vaccine. MiXCR, run by TCRdb on the RT-PCR reads, gives a single entry per CDR3 protein. Found here are 500,000 or so distinct CDR3 sequences, more than 15% of them singletons; the top ten hold less than 4%. The source material was CD4+ T cells sorted from PBMCs, sampled 23 to 25 months after vaccination. The receptors stem from a man aged 45 to 75 who received an inactivated influenza vaccine.

About this clonotype: Its ends do not fully match the called genes, so a read error is possible. V and J are TRBV29-1 and TRBJ2-3; TRBD1 might be the D (8 bases). Germline CDR1 is SQVTM and CDR2 is ANQGSEA. The CDR3 has 13 amino acids. DNA for the CDR3: TGCAGCGTTGAAGATCGGAGGGGGACAGGAGCGGGGTTT. Translating it yields CSVEDRRGTGAGF.

This clonotype has just a few counts. The chain couples TRBV5-5 to TRBJ1-5; D is unclear. Germline assignment: CDR1 SGHKS and CDR2 YYEKEE (reference sequence). CDR3 length equals 13 residues. V was shortened by 5 bases and J by 11 bases, with 17 bases between the two germline ends. The chain's CDR3 is CASSSALESAQHF. CDR3 nucleotide sequence: TGTGCCAGCAGTTCCGCCCTGGAATCGGCCCAGCATTTT.

This clonotype has only a few counts. The rearrangement joins TRBV3-1 to TRBJ2-1; D unclear. The CDR3 totals 12 residues. In germline, CDR1 is LGHDT, CDR2 YNNKEL (reference sequence). Trimming took 4 bases from V and 8 from J, leaving 9 bases between them. The CDR3 DNA sequence: TGTGCCAGCAGCCGTGTCTTCCATGAGCAGTTCTTC. Translating it yields CASSRVFHEQFF.

This sequence joins TRBV6-5 and TRBJ1-2; the D gene is possibly TRBD1 (6 bases). Germline V CDR1 and CDR2: MNHEY, SVGAGI. Trimming stripped 6 bases from V and 4 bases from J, with 9 bases between. CDR3 size: 12 residues. CDR3 loop: CASRTGFYGYTF. As DNA, the CDR3 is TGTGCCAGCAGGACAGGTTTCTATGGCTACACCTTC.

The chain joins TRBV12-3 or TRBV12-4 to TRBJ2-2, with D perhaps being TRBD1 or TRBD2 (5 bases each). The CDR3 totals 13 residues. Trimming took off 2 bases at V and 6 bases at J, with 7 bases between the two ends. The CDR3 spells CASSLMGAGELFF. In DNA form, the CDR3 reads TGTGCCAGCAGTTTAATGGGGGCCGGGGAGCTGTTTTTT.

This clonotype turned up a few times. The chain has TRBV7-2 and TRBJ2-5; D may be TRBD1 or TRBD2 (5 bases each). The V end lost 1 base, the J end lost 4 bases, and 13 bases lay between the germline ends. The V gene's germline CDR1 is SGHTA and CDR2 FQGNSA. This CDR3 has 15 amino acids. Here the CDR3 reads CASSLGGRQPETQYF. The DNA for the CDR3 is TGTGCCAGCAGCTTAGGGGGGAGACAGCCAGAGACCCAGTACTTC.

The chain carries TRBV10-3 and TRBJ1-1; tentative D call: TRBD1 (5 bases). Germline CDR1 is ENHRY and CDR2 is SYGVKD. Trimming took 10 bases from V and 5 from J, leaving 20 bases between them. CDR3 size: 14 residues. CDR3 in DNA: TGTGCCACTACGGCTAGGACGGAGGGGACTGAAGCTTTCTTT. It translates to CATTARTEGTEAFF.

Many counts were recorded for this clonotype. The V and J genes are TRBV20-1 and TRBJ2-1, with 8 nucleotides matching TRBD2. The germline V gene has CDR1 DFQATT and CDR2 SNEGSKA (reference sequence). J lost 0 bases, V lost 3 bases, and 10 bases had no gene match. The CDR3 consists of 17 residues. The CDR3 here is CSASLRAGELSYNEQFF. As DNA, the CDR3 is TGCAGTGCTAGTCTCCGAGCGGGAGAGCTCTCCTACAATGAGCAGTTCTTC.

The chain carries TRBV7-9 and TRBJ2-1, with D perhaps matching TRBD1 (5 bases). The germline V gene encodes CDR1 SEHNR and CDR2 FQNEAQ (reference sequence). The CDR3 covers 12 residues. The germline V and J ends were trimmed by 5 bases and 6 bases, with 8 bases remaining between them. CDR3 residues: CASSIDSNEQFF. DNA for the CDR3: TGTGCCAGCAGCATCGACAGCAATGAGCAGTTCTTC.

The chain couples TRBV5-4 to TRBJ2-7, with 8 bases aligning to TRBD2. The trim removed 0 bases at V and 5 bases at J, leaving 10 bases unmatched. In germline, CDR1 is SGHNT, CDR2 YYREEE (reference sequence). There are 16 residues in the CDR3. The CDR3 sequence: CASSLGAGGRRHEQYF. The CDR3 DNA sequence: TGTGCCAGCAGCTTGGGGGCAGGCGGGAGGAGGCACGAGCAGTACTTC.

The chain couples TRBV20-1 to TRBJ2-2; no clear D gene. V was cut by 1 base and J by 4 bases, with 7 bases left in between. The germline V gene has CDR1 DFQATT and CDR2 SNEGSKA (reference sequence). The CDR3 has 13 residues. The CDR3 protein is CSARARTTGELFF. The DNA of the CDR3 is TGCAGTGCTAGAGCGAGGACCACCGGGGAGCTGTTTTTT.

This clonotype was observed a handful of times. The chain joins TRBV7-9 to TRBJ2-1; D possibly corresponds to TRBD1 (6 bases). Looked up from germline, CDR1 is SEHNR and CDR2 is FQNEAQ (reference sequence). This CDR3 has 13 amino acids. The V and J ends lost 2 bases and 8 bases respectively, with 10 bases between them. CDR3 nucleotides: TGTGCCAGCAGCTTATCAGGGGTCGATGAGCAGTTCTTC. Its protein is CASSLSGVDEQFF. Full variable domain (rest looked up from reference TRBV7-9 and TRBJ2-1): DTGVSQNPRHKITKRGQNVTFRCDPISEHNRLYWYRQTLGQGPEFLTYFQNEAQLEKSRLLSDRFSAERPKGSFSTLEIQRTEQGDSAMYLCASSLSGVDEQFFGPGTRLTVL.

The V gene is TRBV7-2, the J gene TRBJ2-5; 7 nucleotides align to TRBD1. Germline V gives CDR1 SGHTA, CDR2 FQGNSA. The CDR3 runs to 13 residues. V shed 5 bases, J shed 4 bases, and the junction held 4 bases outside the gene matches. The CDR3 region has the DNA TGTGCCAGCAGCCAGGGACAGCGAGAGACCCAGTACTTC. Its translation: CASSQGQRETQYF.

The sample holds a few counts of this clonotype. V gene TRBV7-8 combines with J gene TRBJ2-1, with 7 bases lining up with TRBD2. V lost 1 base, J lost 0 bases, and 12 bases stayed unmatched. The germline V gene encodes CDR1 SGHVS and CDR2 FQNEAQ. CDR3 length: 19 amino acids. The CDR3: CASSLESVIAGYSYNEQFF. CDR3 in DNA: TGTGCCAGCAGCTTAGAATCTGTAATAGCGGGCTACTCCTACAATGAGCAGTTCTTC.

This rearrangement joins TRBV3-1 to TRBJ2-7; D not certain. V lost 1 base, J lost 4 bases, and 11 bases lay in between. CDR1 is LGHDT, CDR2 YNNKEL, per germline (reference sequence). The CDR3 has 14 residues. The CDR3 reads CASSQVSGAYEQYF. CDR3 DNA: TGTGCCAGCAGCCAAGTTTCAGGTGCGTACGAGCAGTACTTC.

For the CDR3, the DNA is TGTGCCAGCAGCCGAGCTTTCGGATGGGGCTACACCTTC. This gives the protein CASSRAFGWGYTF. The chain carries TRBV14 and TRBJ1-2; the D is unclear. Trimming shortened V by 4 bases and J by 8 bases, and 14 bases separated the two germline ends. CDR3 length: 13 residues. CDR1 and CDR2 from the germline V gene are SGHDN and FVKESK.

The rearrangement joins TRBV6-2 or TRBV6-3 to TRBJ1-4; D is possibly TRBD1 (5 bases). Trimming removed 2 bases from V and 1 base from J, with 20 bases in between. The CDR3 is 19 amino acids. CDR1 MNHEY and CDR2 SVGEGT come from the germline V gene. The CDR3 coding sequence is TGTGCCAGCAGTTACCGGGGTTTTGACCTAAGGGGAACTAATGAAAAACTGTTTTTT. It yields the protein CASSYRGFDLRGTNEKLFF.

This clonotype was detected ten times or more. This sequence joins TRBV7-2 and TRBJ2-2, with no clear D. Trimming stripped 6 bases from V and 4 bases from J, with 12 bases between. The CDR3 length is 14 residues. Germline V lookup: CDR1 SGHTA, CDR2 FQGNSA. Written as DNA, the CDR3 is TGTGCCAGCAGTCCCCAGGCAGGCACCGGGGAGCTGTTTTTT. Amino acids: CASSPQAGTGELFF.

The chain uses TRBV11-2 and TRBJ2-3, with D unresolved. The CDR3 is made up of 14 amino acids. Germline V gene sequence: CDR1 SGHAT, CDR2 FQNNGV. V lost 5 bases to trimming and J lost 10 bases, with 19 bases between them. The CDR3 region has the DNA TGTGCCAGCAGCCGCGCCCCGGGTCTAGGGTCGCAGTATTTT. Residues: CASSRAPGLGSQYF.

On this clonotype itself: The junction departs from the called germline gene at one end, perhaps through a read error. The gene calls are TRBV12-3 or TRBV12-4 and TRBJ2-7; 9 bases fit TRBD1. This CDR3 region has 13 residues. The CDR3 nucleotides are TGTACCAGCAGGCGGACAGGGGACTACGAGCAGTACTTC. Protein: CTSRRTGDYEQYF.

The chain joins TRBV6-2 or TRBV6-3 to TRBJ2-7; 10 positions match TRBD2. The CDR3 is 14 amino acids. Germline V gives CDR1 MNHEY, CDR2 SVGEGT. Germline trimming cut 6 bases from V and 4 bases from J; bases unmatched to any gene: 6. For the CDR3, the DNA is TGTGCCAGCAGGATAGCGGGAGGACCATACGAGCAGTACTTC. Its translation: CASRIAGGPYEQYF.

The V gene is TRBV7-9, the J gene TRBJ2-3; 11 positions agree with TRBD2. CDR1 is SEHNR and CDR2 is FQNEAQ in the germline V gene (reference sequence). The CDR3 runs 16 residues. V shed 5 bases and J 0 bases; nucleotides not matched to a gene: 4. The CDR3 bases are TGTGCCAGCAGCCAAAGACTAGCGGGAAGCACAGATACGCAGTATTTT. Translating it yields CASSQRLAGSTDTQYF.

The rearrangement joins TRBV10-3 to TRBJ2-1; 7 bases fit TRBD1. Germline V CDR1 and CDR2: ENHRY, SYGVKD. Trimming removed 4 bases from V and 2 bases from J; junction bases left unmatched: 8. The CDR3 sequence is 16 residues long. CDR3: CAISGNTGAAYNEQFF. The DNA of the CDR3 is TGTGCCATCAGTGGGAATACAGGGGCGGCCTACAATGAGCAGTTCTTC.

The chain has TRBV7-2 and TRBJ2-5; TRBD2 aligns across 10 bases. The junction had 7 bases not matched to a gene; V was cut back by 0 bases and J by 6 bases. The germline V gene has CDR1 SGHTA and CDR2 FQGNSA. The CDR3 totals 16 residues. CDR3 sequence (DNA): TGTGCCAGCAGCTTAGCACTAGCGGGAACCCCTCAGACCCAGTACTTC. This translates into CASSLALAGTPQTQYF.

This sequence joins TRBV14 and TRBJ1-2; no definite D call. Germline CDR1 is SGHDN and CDR2 is FVKESK. V lost 6 bases and J lost 8, with 19 bases in between. This CDR3 has 14 residues. As DNA, the CDR3 is TGTGCCAGCAGGCCTGATGGACCTGCTCAGGGCTACACCTTC. Translated, it gives CASRPDGPAQGYTF.

This clonotype was observed many times. The CDR3 sequence is CASSYPLDSANNEQFF. CDR3 nucleotides: TGTGCCAGCAGTTACCCCCTAGATAGCGCAAACAATGAGCAGTTCTTC. The rearrangement uses TRBV6-2 or TRBV6-3 and TRBJ2-1, with D perhaps TRBD2 (5 bases). The germline V gene encodes CDR1 MNHEY and CDR2 SVGEGT. The V gene lost 2 bases and the J gene lost 5 bases, with 16 bases spanning the gap. CDR3 length: 16 amino acids.

V and J are TRBV10-3 and TRBJ1-1, with 8 bases aligning to TRBD1. V trimming: 4 bases; J trimming: 3 bases; junction bases outside the gene matches: 1. This CDR3 spans 13 amino acids. The germline V gene encodes CDR1 ENHRY and CDR2 SYGVKD. CDR3 sequence (DNA): TGTGCCATCAGTGCGGACAGGGACACTGAAGCTTTCTTT. Protein product: CAISADRDTEAFF.

Points on this clonotype: A read error may explain this, as a much larger clone is one base away. The rearrangement uses TRBV2 and TRBJ2-3, with D perhaps matching TRBD1 (5 bases). The CDR3 spans 14 residues. Germline V lookup: CDR1 SNHLY, CDR2 FYNNEI. The CDR3 loop is CACSDGQGKDTQYF. CDR3 in DNA: TGTGCCTGCAGTGACGGGCAGGGAAAGGATACGCAGTATTTT. Looking up the rest from reference TRBV2 and TRBJ2-3 gives the full variable domain: EPEVTQTPSHQVTQMGQEVILRCVPISNHLYFYWYRQILGQKVEFLVSFYNNEISEKSEIFDDQFSVERPDGSNFTLKIRSTKLEDSAMYFCACSDGQGKDTQYFGPGTRLTVL.

The rearrangement links TRBV5-1 to TRBJ2-3; TRBD1 matches at 8 bases. V dropped 6 bases and J dropped 3; count of bases not matched to a gene: 9. Germline V gene data show CDR1 as SGHRS and CDR2 as YFSETQ. The CDR3 consists of 15 residues. The CDR3 nucleotides read TGCGCCAGCAACCATGGACAGGGTTCGACAGATACGCAGTATTTT. It translates to CASNHGQGSTDTQYF.

At least ten counts were recorded for this clonotype. The chain has TRBV12-3 or TRBV12-4 and TRBJ2-5; no definite D call. The germline V and J ends were trimmed by 2 bases and 7 bases, with 5 bases remaining between them. This CDR3 spans 11 amino acids. CDR3 in DNA: TGTGCCAGCAGTTTATTGGGGACCCAGTACTTC. The encoded protein is CASSLLGTQYF.

The V call is TRBV4-2, the J call TRBJ2-2; 11 positions agree with TRBD1. The CDR3 covers 16 residues. Germline values: CDR1 LGHNA, CDR2 YNFKEQ. V lost 2 bases and J lost 4; bases outside the gene matches: 3. The CDR3 loop reads CASSQSGTGGTGELFF. CDR3 nucleotide sequence: TGTGCCAGCAGCCAATCAGGGACAGGGGGCACCGGGGAGCTGTTTTTT.

J is TRBJ2-3 and V is TRBV5-5; 14 bases map to TRBD2. Germline V gene lookup returns CDR1 SGHKS and CDR2 YYEKEE (reference sequence). V gave up 3 bases and J gave up 2 bases; unmatched junction bases: 2. The CDR3 has 16 amino acids. The CDR3 spells CASSSGLAGVTDTQYF. CDR3 nucleotides: TGTGCCAGCAGCTCGGGACTAGCGGGGGTCACAGATACGCAGTATTTT.